This T cell receptor beta chain was sequenced for a study of OX40 agonist ivuxolimab in advanced cancers. Study summary: Partial responses were achieved by three patients: one hepatocellular carcinoma, two cutaneous melanoma.

As for this clone: Its antigen is undetermined.

The method was immunoSEQ multiplex PCR; TCRdb's version includes in-frame clones alone and lacks a portion of them. There are about 47,000 clones in the sample; 88% occur only once, and roughly 7.8% lies in the top ten. Overall study findings and caveats: Expanded clones were, on average, more numerous in CD8+ T cells than in CD4+.

CDR1 MNHNY and CDR2 SVGAGI come from the germline V gene (reference sequence). V lost 7 bases and J 0 bases, leaving 13 bases between the germline ends. This CDR3 region has 15 residues. This material consisted of CD4+ or CD8+ T cells sorted from blood, taken in a trial of the OX40 agonist ivuxolimab. The sequence was collected from an adult with an advanced solid tumor such as melanoma, head and neck, liver or kidney cancer. This rearrangement joins TRBV6-6 to TRBJ2-1; maybe TRBD2 (6 bases). Written as DNA, the CDR3 is TGTGCCAGCACCCCCCTAGCGAGCTCCTACAATGAGCAGTTCTTC. It specifies CASTPLASSYNEQFF.